This T cell receptor beta chain was obtained from a study of blood T cells in healthy people across ages (dated by TCRdb to between 2014 and 2017). Broadly, across the study: Template switching captured roughly one uniquely barcoded TCR beta cDNA molecule per two T cells in model experiments. The study analyzed two additional independent replicas of 1 million unique cDNA reads from the same blood draw for two donors, one aged 18 to 30 and one aged 80 or older. The donors were divided into four age groups: young (average approximately 15 years), middle-aged (roughly 42), aged (approximately 64) and long-lived (82). Age-related changes in TCR beta repertoire diversity were measured in the study by deep sequencing normalized with unique cDNA molecular identifiers. To avoid experimental bias, donors of different ages were distributed randomly across sequencing lanes. Study-wide conclusions, independent of this receptor: The CMV infection status of donors was not known, potentially confounding age-related changes in expanded clonotypes. Compared with the aged group, the long-lived group had more naive CD4+ T cells, fewer expanded clones and increased TCR diversity, suggesting age selection. There was a strong correlation between observed TCR beta diversity and the percentage of naive T cells measured by flow cytometry. Estimates of total diversity based on one million sequenced T cells were considered lower bounds and underestimates. Because profiling used bulk unsorted PBMCs, naive and antigen-experienced compartments could not be compared conclusively. As age increased, observed TCR beta diversity per million T cells dropped in a roughly linear way, and a significant reduction was already evident by age approximately 40.

Systemically healthy Caucasian individuals from Russia, around 38 in total and aged roughly 6 to 100 years, were included as donors. Each donor gave about 9.8 milliliters of peripheral blood, drawn into EDTA-treated Vacutainer tubes. Ficoll-Paque density-gradient centrifugation was used to isolate PBMCs, with at least 7 million obtained per sample. Total RNA, at least 6 micrograms per sample, was extracted from PBMCs with Trizol reagent. The percentages of naive CD45RAhigh/CD27high T cells were determined by flow cytometry on a PBMC aliquot from every donor. V gives up 0 bases and J gives up 9 bases, and the segment between their germline ends measures 15 bases. CDR1 and CDR2 are drawn from the germline V gene: LGHNA, YNFKEQ. The CDR3 covers 16 residues, taking in both the cysteine and the phenylalanine. Of all the DNA, just the CDR3 is kept, 48 bases in frame from base 1. Libraries were prepared through 5' RACE. TCRdb shows the sequencer as Illumina HiSeq 2500. A second 7 to 11 cycle PCR used a sample-barcoded 5' primer and a J-beta primer mix. A unique molecular identifier was introduced onto each TCR beta cDNA molecule by a template-switch 5' adaptor carrying 12 random nucleotides. Each sample yielded at least 2.5 million CDR3-containing paired-end reads. First-strand cDNA synthesis was performed from all RNA using the Mint cDNA synthesis kit, with priming by a TRBC-specific oligonucleotide. After uracil-DNA glycosylase treatment, a first 18-cycle PCR used universal primers M1SS and BC2_uni_R on all cDNA. In the source study's methods: Each sample was normalized by randomly selecting 1 million high-quality reads, each carrying a distinct molecular identifier. Instead of being binned into consensus sequences, reads with shared molecular identifiers were discarded. CDR3 identification, clonotype clustering and error correction used MiTCR with a Q25 quality threshold and the strictest error-elimination algorithm. Lower-bound total TCR beta diversity was estimated with a nonparametric unseen species model using Euler transformation. Using fastp at Q25 and MiXCR, TCRdb reprocessed the public reads and kept productive beta chains. All rows with the same CDR3 protein become a single entry with the most common DNA and genes. Here the V and J calls rest on TCRdb's processing, not on the authors' analysis. The sample table records 550,000 to 800,000 distinct CDR3 sequences; about 30% of these occur just once. Roughly 15% of the sample belongs to the ten largest clones.

Comment on this clonotype: No cognate antigen has been identified for it. No base qualities exist here, and no much larger clone lies one base off it.

Sequenced input: blood. The source is a woman at least 80 years old in good health. Donor details come from another sample of the same person, matched by shared clones. The rearranged chain carries TRBV4-2 and TRBJ1-6; the D segment cannot be called with confidence. The CDR3 here reads CASSQEIGLVGSPLHF. The sequenced DNA is TGTGCCAGCAGCCAAGAGATAGGCCTAGTGGGTTCACCCCTCCACTTT.